The 21 T cell receptor beta chains in this list originate from one sample, sequenced in a study of blood T cells in healthy people across ages. Then a second PCR, running about 6 to 11 cycles, was carried out with a sample-barcoded 5' primer and a J-beta primer mix. TCRdb reanalysed the 5' RACE reads using MiXCR and keeps one entry per CDR3 protein. The sample lists 750,000 to 1,000,000 distinct CDR3 sequences; 25% to 35% were seen once. Another study also made use of these data, one on T cells of mothers and their children.

The sample consisted of blood. All receptors come from a woman aged 35 to 49 in good health.

This clonotype has only a few counts. This could be a read error, since a much larger clone is one nucleotide away. The chain's CDR3 is CSGARGSYEQYF. In DNA, the CDR3 is TGCAGCGGGGCCAGGGGGTCCTACGAGCAGTACTTC. The chain couples TRBV20-1 to TRBJ2-7; 7 positions match TRBD1. This CDR3 region has 12 residues. Germline assignment: CDR1 DFQATT and CDR2 SNEGSKA (reference sequence).

Regarding this clonotype: A single base separates this from a much larger clone, so it may be a read error. J is TRBJ2-1 and V is TRBV20-1, with 7 bases fitting TRBD2. The CDR3 runs 15 residues. Germline lookup yields CDR1 DFQATT and CDR2 SNEGSKA (reference sequence). Here the CDR3 reads CSAALGRGYYDEQFF. In DNA, the CDR3 is TGCAGTGCTGCCCTAGGGCGGGGGTACTACGATGAGCAGTTCTTC.

V usage is TRBV7-8 and J usage is TRBJ1-2; unclear D gene. The germline V and J ends were trimmed by 0 bases and 6 bases, with 8 bases remaining between them. Germline V gene sequence: CDR1 SGHVS, CDR2 FQNEAQ. The CDR3 spans 13 residues. The CDR3 DNA reads TGTGCCAGCAGCTTAGCGTCCGCCGATGGCTACACCTTC. This translates into CASSLASADGYTF.

This rearrangement joins TRBV5-1 to TRBJ2-7, with 7 positions matching TRBD1. Germline CDR1 is SGHRS and CDR2 is YFSETQ. Trimming at V came to 2 bases and at J to 3 bases, leaving 8 bases not matched to a gene. The CDR3 contains 15 residues. For the CDR3, the DNA is TGCGCCAGCAGCTTCTCGTGGACAGGCAACTACGAGCAGTACTTC. It codes for CASSFSWTGNYEQYF.

The chain recombines TRBV27 with TRBJ2-7; D remains unclear. Germline assignment: CDR1 MNHEY and CDR2 SMNVEV (reference sequence). V was trimmed by 3 bases and J by 7 bases, leaving 13 bases between them. There are 13 residues in the CDR3. The CDR3 is CASSFSTLREQYF. The CDR3 DNA follows: TGTGCCAGCAGTTTTTCTACTTTGCGTGAGCAGTACTTC.

Points on this clonotype: At one end the junction does not follow the germline gene, possibly because of a read error. The chain links TRBV14 to TRBJ2-5; D remains ambiguous. The J call is in doubt because the DNA end fits TRBJ2-7 better. Germline V gene data show CDR1 as SGHDN and CDR2 as FVKESK. The CDR3 length is 16 residues. DNA for the CDR3: TGTGCCAGCGGCCAAACAAGGTCTCACCTACTCTACGAGCAGTACTTC. It is translated as CASGQTRSHLLYEQYF.

The chain has TRBV10-3 and TRBJ2-3; possible D gene TRBD1, 6 bases. Germline V lookup: CDR1 ENHRY, CDR2 SYGVKD. The CDR3 extends over 18 amino acids. V shed 7 bases and J shed 0 bases, with 23 bases lying between them. In DNA form, the CDR3 reads TGTGCCATCACCGCGAATATGGGGGCCCAATCTAGCACAGATACGCAGTATTTT. Residues: CAITANMGAQSSTDTQYF.

V and J are TRBV12-3 or TRBV12-4 and TRBJ1-2; D not certain. The CDR3 consists of 13 residues. Trimming pared 5 bases from V and 5 bases from J, leaving 12 bases between. The CDR3 protein is CASSHGVFYGYTF. The CDR3 DNA is TGTGCCAGCAGTCACGGGGTTTTTTATGGCTACACCTTC.

This rearrangement joins TRBV6-6 to TRBJ1-2, with D hard to call. The CDR3 is 13 amino acids. Trimming cost V 4 bases and J 4 bases, with 10 bases left between them. Germline CDR1 and CDR2: MNHNY and SVGAGI (reference sequence). This chain's CDR3 is CASSSRVVYGYTF. CDR3 DNA: TGTGCCAGCAGTTCGAGGGTAGTCTATGGCTACACCTTC.

This clonotype was seen ten or more times. A much bigger clone sits one base away, suggesting this may be a read error. V and J are TRBV7-7 and TRBJ2-1; D is undetermined. The last part of the DNA fits TRBJ2-7 better; the J call may be wrong. In germline, CDR1 is SSHAT, CDR2 FNYEAQ (reference sequence). CDR3 length equals 15 residues. The DNA for the CDR3 is TGTGCTAGCAGCTTACTCGGGTCCTCCTACAATGAGCAGTACTTC. Amino acids: CASSLLGSSYNEQYF.

This clonotype has only a few counts. The V and J genes are TRBV7-9 and TRBJ2-7; no definite D call. The CDR3 has 12 amino acids. The germline V gene has CDR1 SEHNR and CDR2 FQNEAQ (reference sequence). Trimming took 5 bases from V and 6 from J, leaving 11 bases between them. CDR3 coding DNA: TGTGCCAGCAGCCCTCTCTCCGCCGAGCAGTACTTC. This sequence encodes CASSPLSAEQYF.

This chain joins TRBV27 and TRBJ1-2, with unresolved D. This CDR3 region has 13 residues. V was shortened by 0 bases and J by 4 bases, with 6 bases between the two germline ends. Germline assignment: CDR1 MNHEY and CDR2 SMNVEV (reference sequence). CDR3 protein: CASSLSATYGYTF. In DNA, the CDR3 is TGTGCCAGCAGTTTATCGGCCACCTATGGCTACACCTTC.

This clonotype appeared a few times. V usage is TRBV7-8 and J usage is TRBJ2-7, with D tentatively TRBD2 (6 bases). The CDR3 has 14 residues. V lost 5 bases and J lost 5, with 16 bases in between. Germline assignment: CDR1 SGHVS and CDR2 FQNEAQ. The CDR3: CASSPGTALHEQYF. The CDR3 DNA sequence: TGTGCCAGCAGCCCGGGGACTGCTCTCCACGAGCAGTACTTC.

This clonotype was seen only a few times. The rearrangement joins TRBV4-1 to TRBJ1-4; the D is unclear. In germline, CDR1 is MGHRA, CDR2 YSYEKL. Trimming left V 4 bases short and J 5 bases short, with 11 bases between. The CDR3 runs to 14 residues. The CDR3 region is CASSRLAENEKLFF. CDR3 nucleotides: TGCGCCAGCAGCCGTCTGGCTGAGAATGAAAAACTGTTTTTT.

The V gene is TRBV2, the J gene TRBJ1-4; the match to TRBD1 covers 7 bases. The CDR3 is 16 amino acids. Germline assignment: CDR1 SNHLY and CDR2 FYNNEI. The J segment lost 4 bases and the V segment lost 3 bases, leaving 8 bases of the junction unmatched. In nucleotides, the CDR3 is TGTGCCAGCAGTGATTCGGGACAGTTGATTAATGAAAAACTGTTTTTT. The encoded protein is CASSDSGQLINEKLFF.

Comments on this clonotype: Since a much larger clone is just one base distant, this may be a read error. The chain uses TRBV7-9 and TRBJ2-1, with TRBD1 matching 9 bases. The V gene's germline CDR1 is SEHNR and CDR2 FQNEAQ (reference sequence). This CDR3 contains 16 residues. CDR3: CASSSGTGSSYNKQFF. The CDR3 region has the DNA TGTGCCAGCAGCTCTGGGACAGGGAGCTCCTACAATAAGCAGTTCTTC.

This clonotype was found many times. The rearrangement uses TRBV7-2 and TRBJ2-2; D ambiguous. The V end lost 5 bases, the J end lost 8 bases, and 9 bases lay between the germline ends. The germline V gene encodes CDR1 SGHTA and CDR2 FQGNSA. The CDR3 loop spans 12 amino acids. CDR3: CASSPPGGELFF. The CDR3 nucleotides are TGTGCCAGCAGCCCACCCGGGGGGGAGCTGTTTTTT.

The chain combines TRBV7-3 with TRBJ2-3, with 9 positions matching TRBD1. The CDR3 runs to 16 residues. Germline CDR1 reads SGHTA; CDR2 reads FQGTGA. With 0 bases clipped from V and 1 base from J, the junction kept 2 bases outside the gene matches. The chain's CDR3 is CASSLTGTGCTDTQYF. The CDR3 DNA reads TGTGCCAGCAGCTTAACCGGGACAGGGTGCACAGATACGCAGTATTTT.

This clonotype was seen a few times. The gene calls are TRBV12-3 or TRBV12-4 and TRBJ2-1, with 8 bases aligning to TRBD2. The CDR3 extends over 16 amino acids. J was trimmed by 3 bases and V by 3 bases; bases with no gene match: 7. Here the CDR3 reads CASSLTSGTSYNEQFF. CDR3 coding DNA: TGTGCCAGCAGTTTGACTTCCGGGACTAGCTACAATGAGCAGTTCTTC.

In this sample, this clonotype turned up many times. The chain joins TRBV6-5 to TRBJ2-1, with D unclear. The CDR3 loop spans 17 amino acids. V lost 0 bases to trimming and J lost 0 bases, with 12 bases between them. Germline V gene data show CDR1 as MNHEY and CDR2 as SVGAGI. The CDR3 DNA reads TGTGCCAGCAGTTACTCTGGTAGCTGGGGCTCCTACAATGAGCAGTTCTTC. Protein: CASSYSGSWGSYNEQFF.

This clonotype showed up just a few times. The chain employs TRBV3-1 and TRBJ2-1, with D unresolved. The V end lost 0 bases, the J end lost 9 bases, and 9 bases lay between the germline ends. The CDR3 runs to 13 residues. The germline CDR1 and CDR2 sequences are LGHDT and YNNKEL (reference sequence). CDR3 protein: CASSQDVLPEQFF. The CDR3 DNA sequence: TGTGCCAGCAGCCAAGACGTTCTCCCTGAGCAGTTCTTC.